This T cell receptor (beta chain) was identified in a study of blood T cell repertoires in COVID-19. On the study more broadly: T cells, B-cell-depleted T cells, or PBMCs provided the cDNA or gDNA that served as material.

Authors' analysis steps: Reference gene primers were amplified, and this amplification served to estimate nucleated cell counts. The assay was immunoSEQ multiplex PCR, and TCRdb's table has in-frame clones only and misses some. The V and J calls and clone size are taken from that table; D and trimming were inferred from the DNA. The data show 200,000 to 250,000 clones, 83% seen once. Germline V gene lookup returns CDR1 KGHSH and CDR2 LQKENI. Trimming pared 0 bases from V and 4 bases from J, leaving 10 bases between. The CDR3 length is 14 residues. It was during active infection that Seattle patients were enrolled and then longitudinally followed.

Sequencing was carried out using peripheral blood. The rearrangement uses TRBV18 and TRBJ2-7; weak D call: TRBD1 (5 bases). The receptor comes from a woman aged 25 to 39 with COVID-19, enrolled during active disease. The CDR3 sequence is CASSPPFDRYEQYF. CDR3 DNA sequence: TGTGCCAGCTCACCACCTTTTGACAGATACGAGCAGTACTTC.